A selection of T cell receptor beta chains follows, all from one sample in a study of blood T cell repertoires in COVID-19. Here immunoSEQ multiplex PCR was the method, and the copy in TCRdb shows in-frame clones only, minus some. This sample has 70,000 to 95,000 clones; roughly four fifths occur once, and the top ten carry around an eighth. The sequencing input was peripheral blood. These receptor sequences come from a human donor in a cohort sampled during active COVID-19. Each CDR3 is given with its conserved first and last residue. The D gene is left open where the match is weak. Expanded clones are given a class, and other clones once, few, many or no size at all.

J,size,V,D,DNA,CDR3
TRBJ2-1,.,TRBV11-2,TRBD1,TGTGCCAGCAGCCCCGGGACAGGGGAATACAATGAGCAGTTCTTC,CASSPGTGEYNEQFF
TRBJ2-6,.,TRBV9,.,TGTGCCAGCAGCGTAGCTGGCACAAACTCTGGGGCCAACGTCCTGACTTTC,CASSVAGTNSGANVLTF
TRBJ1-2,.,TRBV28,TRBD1,TGTGCCAGCAGCTACCCGGGGACAGATTATGGCTACACCTTC,CASSYPGTDYGYTF
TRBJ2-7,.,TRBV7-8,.,TGTGCCAGCAGCCTACAGGGAGCTGGCTACGAGCAGTACTTC,CASSLQGAGYEQYF
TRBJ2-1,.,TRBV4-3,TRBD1,TGCGCCAGCAGCCAAGCCGCTGGGGGACAGGGTTGGAATGAGCAGTTCTTC,CASSQAAGGQGWNEQFF
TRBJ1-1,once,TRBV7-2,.,TGTGCCAGCAGCTTAGCGGAGGGGTCTGAAGCTTTCTTT,CASSLAEGSEAFF
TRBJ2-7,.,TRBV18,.,TGTGCCAGCTCACCAGGCCGCATAACCTACGAGCAGTACTTC,CASSPGRITYEQYF
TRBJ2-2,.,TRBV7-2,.,TGTGCCAGCAGCCAACTTAGCAGTTACACCGGGGAGCTGTTTTTT,CASSQLSSYTGELFF
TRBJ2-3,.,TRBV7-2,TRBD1,TGTGCCAGCAGCGGACAGGGGATGGCAGATACGCAGTATTTT,CASSGQGMADTQYF
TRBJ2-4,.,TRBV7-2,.,TGTGCCAGCAGCTTACGCTACTCAGGGCAAAACATTCAGTACTTC,CASSLRYSGQNIQYF